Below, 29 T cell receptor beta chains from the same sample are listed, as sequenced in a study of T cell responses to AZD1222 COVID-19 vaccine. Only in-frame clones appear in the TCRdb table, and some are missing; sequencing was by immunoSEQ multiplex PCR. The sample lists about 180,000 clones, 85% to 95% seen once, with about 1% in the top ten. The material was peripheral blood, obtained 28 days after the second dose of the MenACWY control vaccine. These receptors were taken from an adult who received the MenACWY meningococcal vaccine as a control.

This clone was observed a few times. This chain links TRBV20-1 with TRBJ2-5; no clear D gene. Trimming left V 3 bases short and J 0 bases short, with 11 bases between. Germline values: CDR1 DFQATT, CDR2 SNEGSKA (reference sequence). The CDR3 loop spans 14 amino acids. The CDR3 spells CSASPDSYQETQYF. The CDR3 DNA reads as TGCAGTGCTAGTCCTGACTCGTACCAAGAGACCCAGTACTTC.

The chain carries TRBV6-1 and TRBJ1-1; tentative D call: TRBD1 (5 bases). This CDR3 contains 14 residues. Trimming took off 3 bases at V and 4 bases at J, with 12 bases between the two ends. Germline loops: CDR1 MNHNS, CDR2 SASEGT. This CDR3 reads CASSERGGSTEAFF. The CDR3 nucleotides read TGTGCCAGCAGTGAGAGGGGTGGTAGCACTGAAGCTTTCTTT.

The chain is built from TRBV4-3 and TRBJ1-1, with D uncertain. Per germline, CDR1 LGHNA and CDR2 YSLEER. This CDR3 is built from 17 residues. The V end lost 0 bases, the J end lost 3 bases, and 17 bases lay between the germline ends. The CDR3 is CASSQDFRGAQYTEAFF. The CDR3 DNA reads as TGCGCCAGCAGCCAAGATTTCCGGGGAGCGCAGTACACTGAAGCTTTCTTT.

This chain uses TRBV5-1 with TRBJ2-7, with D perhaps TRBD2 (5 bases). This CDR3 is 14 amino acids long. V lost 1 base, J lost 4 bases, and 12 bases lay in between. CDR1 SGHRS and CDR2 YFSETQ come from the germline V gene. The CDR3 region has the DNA TGCGCCAGCAGCTTGAAAGGGAGTTCTTACGAGCAGTACTTC. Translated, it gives CASSLKGSSYEQYF.

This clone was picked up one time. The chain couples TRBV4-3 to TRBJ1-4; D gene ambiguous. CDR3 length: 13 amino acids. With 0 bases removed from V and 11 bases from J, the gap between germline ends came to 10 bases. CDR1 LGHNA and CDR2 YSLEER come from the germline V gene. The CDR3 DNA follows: TGCGCCAGCAGCCAAGATGGTTCCCGGAAACTGTTTTTT. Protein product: CASSQDGSRKLFF.

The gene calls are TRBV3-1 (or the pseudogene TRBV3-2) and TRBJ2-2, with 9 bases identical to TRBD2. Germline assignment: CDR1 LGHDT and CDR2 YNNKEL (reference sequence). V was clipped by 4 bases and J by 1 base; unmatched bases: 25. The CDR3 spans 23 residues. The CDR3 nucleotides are TGTGCCAGCAGCCTTTTCTCAAACCTATTGGGACTCGCGGGGGGGCTGAACACCGGGGAGCTGTTTTTT. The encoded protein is CASSLFSNLLGLAGGLNTGELFF.

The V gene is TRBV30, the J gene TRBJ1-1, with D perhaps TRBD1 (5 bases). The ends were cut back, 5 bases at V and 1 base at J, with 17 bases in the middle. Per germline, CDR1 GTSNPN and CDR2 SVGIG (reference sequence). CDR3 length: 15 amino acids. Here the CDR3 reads CAWVNRGAGNTEAFF. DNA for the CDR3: TGTGCCTGGGTGAACCGAGGGGCGGGGAACACTGAAGCTTTCTTT.

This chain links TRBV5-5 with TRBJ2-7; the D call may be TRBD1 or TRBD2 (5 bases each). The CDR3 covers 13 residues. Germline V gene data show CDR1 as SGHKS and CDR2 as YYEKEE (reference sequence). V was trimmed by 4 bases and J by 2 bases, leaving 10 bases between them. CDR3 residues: CASSRWGPYEQYF. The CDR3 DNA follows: TGTGCCAGCAGCCGATGGGGACCCTACGAGCAGTACTTC.

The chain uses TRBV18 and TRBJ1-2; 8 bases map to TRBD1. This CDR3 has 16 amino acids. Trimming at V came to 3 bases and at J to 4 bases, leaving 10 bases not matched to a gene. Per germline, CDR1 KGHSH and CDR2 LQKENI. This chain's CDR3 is CASSPAVGDRSYGYTF. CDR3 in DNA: TGTGCCAGCTCACCTGCCGTTGGGGACAGGTCCTATGGCTACACCTTC.

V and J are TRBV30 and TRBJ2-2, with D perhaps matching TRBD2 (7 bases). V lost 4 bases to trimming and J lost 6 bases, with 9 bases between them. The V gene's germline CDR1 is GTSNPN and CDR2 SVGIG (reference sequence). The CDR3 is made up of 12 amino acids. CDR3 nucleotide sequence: TGTGCCTGGACCGGGGGGCCCGGGGAGCTGTTTTTT. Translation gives CAWTGGPGELFF.

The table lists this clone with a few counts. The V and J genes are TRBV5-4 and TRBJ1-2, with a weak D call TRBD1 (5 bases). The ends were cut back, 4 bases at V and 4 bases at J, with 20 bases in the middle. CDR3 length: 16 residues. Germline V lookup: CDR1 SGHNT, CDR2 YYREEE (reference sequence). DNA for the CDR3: TGTGCCAGCAGCGCCTACGTCCCGACAGCAAGCTATGGCTACACCTTC. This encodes CASSAYVPTASYGYTF.

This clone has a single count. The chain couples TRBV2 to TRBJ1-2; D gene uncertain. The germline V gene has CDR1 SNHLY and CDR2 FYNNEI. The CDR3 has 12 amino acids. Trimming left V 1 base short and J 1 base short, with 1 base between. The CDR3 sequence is CASSEVNYGYTF. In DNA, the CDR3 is TGTGCCAGCAGTGAAGTTAACTATGGCTACACCTTC.

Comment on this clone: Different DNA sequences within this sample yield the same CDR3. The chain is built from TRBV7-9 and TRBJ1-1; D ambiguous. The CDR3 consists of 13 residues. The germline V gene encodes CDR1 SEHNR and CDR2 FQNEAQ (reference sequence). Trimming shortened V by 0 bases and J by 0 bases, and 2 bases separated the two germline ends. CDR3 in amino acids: CASSLALNTEAFF. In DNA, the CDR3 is TGTGCCAGCAGCTTAGCTTTGAACACTGAAGCTTTCTTT.

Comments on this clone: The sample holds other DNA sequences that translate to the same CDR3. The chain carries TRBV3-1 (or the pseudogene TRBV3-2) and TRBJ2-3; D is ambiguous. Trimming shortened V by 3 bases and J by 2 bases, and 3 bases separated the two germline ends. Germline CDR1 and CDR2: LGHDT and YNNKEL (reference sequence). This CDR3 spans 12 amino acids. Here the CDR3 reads CASSQSTDTQYF. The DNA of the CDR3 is TGTGCCAGCAGCCAGTCCACAGATACGCAGTATTTT.

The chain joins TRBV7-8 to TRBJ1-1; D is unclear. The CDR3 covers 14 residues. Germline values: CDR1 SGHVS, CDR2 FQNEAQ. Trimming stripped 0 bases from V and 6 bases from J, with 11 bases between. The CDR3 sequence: CASSLAGSWAEAFF. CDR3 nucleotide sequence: TGTGCCAGCAGCTTAGCAGGGAGTTGGGCTGAAGCTTTCTTT.

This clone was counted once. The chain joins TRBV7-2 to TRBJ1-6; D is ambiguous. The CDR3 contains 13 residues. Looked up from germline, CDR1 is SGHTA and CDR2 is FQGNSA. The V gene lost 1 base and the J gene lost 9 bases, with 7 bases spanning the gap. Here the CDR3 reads CASSLDQSSPLHF. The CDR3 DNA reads TGTGCCAGCAGCTTAGACCAATCTTCACCCCTCCACTTT.

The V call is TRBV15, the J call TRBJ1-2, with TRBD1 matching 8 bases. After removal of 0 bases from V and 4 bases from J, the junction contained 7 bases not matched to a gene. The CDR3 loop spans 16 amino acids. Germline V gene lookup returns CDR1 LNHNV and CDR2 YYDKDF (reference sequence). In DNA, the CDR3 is TGTGCCACCAGCAGAGATACGGCAGGGGGCGGCTATGGCTACACCTTC. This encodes CATSRDTAGGGYGYTF.

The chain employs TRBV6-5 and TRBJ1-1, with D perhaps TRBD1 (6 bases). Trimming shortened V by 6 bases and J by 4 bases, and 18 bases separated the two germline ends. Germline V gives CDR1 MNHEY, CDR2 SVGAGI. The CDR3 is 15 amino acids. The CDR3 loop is CASRTPRGGSTEAFF. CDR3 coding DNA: TGTGCCAGCAGAACCCCAAGGGGGGGATCCACTGAAGCTTTCTTT.

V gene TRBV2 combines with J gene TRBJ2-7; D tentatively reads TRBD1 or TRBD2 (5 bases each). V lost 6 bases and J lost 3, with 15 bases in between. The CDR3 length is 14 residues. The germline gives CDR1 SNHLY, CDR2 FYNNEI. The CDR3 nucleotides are TGTGCCAGCAGGATCTGGGACGGAGGCTACGAGCAGTACTTC. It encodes CASRIWDGGYEQYF.

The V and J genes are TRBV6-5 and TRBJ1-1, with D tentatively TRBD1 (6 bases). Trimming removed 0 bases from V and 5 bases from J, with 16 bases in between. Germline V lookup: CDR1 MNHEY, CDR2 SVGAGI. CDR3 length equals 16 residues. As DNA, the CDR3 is TGTGCCAGCAGTTACTCGAGTCAGGGGCGATCGACTGAAGCTTTCTTT. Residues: CASSYSSQGRSTEAFF.

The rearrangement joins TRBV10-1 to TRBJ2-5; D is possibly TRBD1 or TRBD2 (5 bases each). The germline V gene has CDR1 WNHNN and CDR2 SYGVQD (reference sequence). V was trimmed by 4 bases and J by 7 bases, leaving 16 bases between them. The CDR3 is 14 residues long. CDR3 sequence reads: CASSGDGYIGTQYF. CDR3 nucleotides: TGCGCCAGCAGTGGGGACGGTTACATAGGGACCCAGTACTTC.

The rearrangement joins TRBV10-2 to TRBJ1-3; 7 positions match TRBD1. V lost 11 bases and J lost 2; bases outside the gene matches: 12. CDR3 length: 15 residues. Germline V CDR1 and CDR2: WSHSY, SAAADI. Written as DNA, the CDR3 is TGCGCCTCCTACTCGGTTACAGGGGCTGGAAACACCATATATTTT. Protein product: CASYSVTGAGNTIYF.

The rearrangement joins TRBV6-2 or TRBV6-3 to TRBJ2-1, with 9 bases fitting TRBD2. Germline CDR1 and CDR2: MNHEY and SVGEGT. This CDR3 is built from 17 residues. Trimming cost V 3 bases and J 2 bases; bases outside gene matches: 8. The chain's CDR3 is CASSYLGGGATYNEQFF. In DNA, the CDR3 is TGTGCCAGCAGTTATTTGGGCGGGGGGGCCACCTACAATGAGCAGTTCTTC.

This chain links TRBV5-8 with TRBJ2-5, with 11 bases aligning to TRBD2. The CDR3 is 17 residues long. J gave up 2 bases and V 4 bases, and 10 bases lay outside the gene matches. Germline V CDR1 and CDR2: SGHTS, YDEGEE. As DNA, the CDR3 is TGTGCCAGCAGCCCCGGGCGGCTAGCGGGGGGACAAGAGACCCAGTACTTC. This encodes CASSPGRLAGGQETQYF.

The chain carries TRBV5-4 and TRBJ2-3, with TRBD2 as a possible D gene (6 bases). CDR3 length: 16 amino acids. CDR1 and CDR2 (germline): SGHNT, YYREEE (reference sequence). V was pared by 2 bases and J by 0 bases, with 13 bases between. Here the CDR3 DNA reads TGTGCCAGCAGCTTTTCGCGGGGTCCTAGCACAGATACGCAGTATTTT. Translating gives CASSFSRGPSTDTQYF.

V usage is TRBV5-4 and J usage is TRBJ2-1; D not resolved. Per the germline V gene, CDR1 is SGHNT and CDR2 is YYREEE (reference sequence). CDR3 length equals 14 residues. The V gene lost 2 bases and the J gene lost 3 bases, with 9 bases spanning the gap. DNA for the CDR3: TGTGCCAGCAGCTTATCCGGGCGCTACAATGAGCAGTTCTTC. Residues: CASSLSGRYNEQFF. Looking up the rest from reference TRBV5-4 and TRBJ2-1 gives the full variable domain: ETGVTQSPTHLIKTRGQQVTLRCSSQSGHNTVSWYQQALGQGPQFIFQYYREEENGRGNFPPRFSGLQFPNYSSELNVNALELDDSALYLCASSLSGRYNEQFFGPGTRLTVL.

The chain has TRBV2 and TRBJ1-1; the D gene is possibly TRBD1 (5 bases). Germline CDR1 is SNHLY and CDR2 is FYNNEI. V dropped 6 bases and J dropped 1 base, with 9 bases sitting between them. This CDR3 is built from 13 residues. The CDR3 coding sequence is TGTGCCAGCAGGGGCAGGGAGAACACTGAAGCTTTCTTT. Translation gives CASRGRENTEAFF.

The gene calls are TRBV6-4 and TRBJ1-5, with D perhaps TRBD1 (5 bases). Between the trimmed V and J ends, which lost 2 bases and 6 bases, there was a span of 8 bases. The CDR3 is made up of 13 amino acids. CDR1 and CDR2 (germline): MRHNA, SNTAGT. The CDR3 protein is CASSDRGSQPQHF. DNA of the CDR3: TGTGCCAGCAGTGACAGGGGAAGTCAGCCCCAGCATTTT.

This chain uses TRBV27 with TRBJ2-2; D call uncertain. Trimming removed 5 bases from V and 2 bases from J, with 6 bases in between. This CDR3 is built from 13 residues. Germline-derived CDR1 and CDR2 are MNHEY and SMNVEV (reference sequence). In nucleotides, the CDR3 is TGTGCCAGCAGTCCGCGAAACACCGGGGAGCTGTTTTTT. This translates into CASSPRNTGELFF.